The 27 T cell receptor beta chains reported below all come from one sample, sequenced in a study of T cell clonotyping in hematopoietic cell transplantation. Some clones are missing from TCRdb's copy, which holds only in-frame ones; the method was immunoSEQ multiplex PCR. The data hold 20,000 to 30,000 clones, with 84% observed a single time. Time point in this sample: recipient sample about 28 days before transplant, after cytoreduction. The sample consisted of peripheral blood mononuclear cells, taken before stem cell transplant. All receptors derive from an older woman with acute myeloid leukemia. Some clones in this sample may be carry-over from other donors' samples.

The chain combines TRBV19 with TRBJ2-7, with 11 bases matching TRBD2. CDR1 is LNHDA and CDR2 is SQIVND in the germline V gene (reference sequence). The CDR3 extends over 16 amino acids. Losses at the gene ends were 3 bases for V and 4 bases for J; bases not matched to a gene: 8. The CDR3 sequence is CASSILAGGPKYEQYF. In DNA form, the CDR3 reads TGTGCCAGTAGTATCTTAGCGGGAGGGCCAAAGTACGAGCAGTACTTC.

The V call is TRBV7-9, the J call TRBJ2-1, with D tentatively TRBD2 (5 bases). The CDR3 covers 12 residues. Germline CDR1 SEHNR, CDR2 FQNEAQ (reference sequence). The V end lost 5 bases, the J end lost 4 bases, and 6 bases lay between the germline ends. The CDR3 DNA sequence: TGTGCCAGCAGCACGGGGTACAATGAGCAGTTCTTC. This translates into CASSTGYNEQFF.

In this sample, this clone turned up a few times. The chain employs TRBV7-3 and TRBJ2-5, with TRBD1 matching 8 bases. Germline V gene lookup returns CDR1 SGHTA and CDR2 FQGTGA. The CDR3 has 15 residues. With 6 bases clipped from V and 3 bases from J, the junction kept 9 bases outside the gene matches. The CDR3 is CASRSMDRAEETQYF. The DNA of the CDR3 is TGTGCCAGCAGATCCATGGACAGGGCCGAAGAGACCCAGTACTTC.

This sequence joins TRBV28 and TRBJ1-4; TRBD1 matches 9 bases. CDR3 length: 15 residues. The trim removed 6 bases at V and 5 bases at J, leaving 7 bases unmatched. CDR1 and CDR2 from the germline V gene are MDHEN and SYDVKM. The DNA for the CDR3 is TGTGCCAGCAGACCTACAGGGGGCAGCAATGAAAAACTGTTTTTT. Protein product: CASRPTGGSNEKLFF.

The chain carries TRBV29-1 and TRBJ1-1; possibly TRBD1 for D (6 bases). Germline lookup yields CDR1 SQVTM and CDR2 ANQGSEA. Between the trimmed V and J ends, which lost 8 bases and 6 bases, there was a span of 13 bases. The CDR3 loop spans 11 amino acids. DNA of the CDR3: TGCAGCTCCGGGGGGGGCTCTGAAGCTTTCTTT. Translation: CSSGGGSEAFF.

The chain is built from TRBV15 and TRBJ2-5; D remains unclear. CDR1 and CDR2 (germline): LNHNV, YYDKDF (reference sequence). The CDR3 covers 14 residues. V dropped 0 bases and J dropped 5 bases, with 10 bases sitting between them. The CDR3 DNA is TGTGCCACCAGCAGAGAGAACCCGCGGGAGACCCAGTACTTC. Translated, it gives CATSRENPRETQYF.

A word on this clone: Other DNA sequences within the sample encode an identical CDR3. The chain combines TRBV19 with TRBJ2-7; 9 bases fit TRBD1. The CDR3 contains 12 residues. The junction had 0 bases not matched to a gene; V was cut back by 4 bases and J by 5 bases. The germline V gene encodes CDR1 LNHDA and CDR2 SQIVND (reference sequence). The CDR3 reads CASSRDRDEQYF. CDR3 nucleotides: TGTGCCAGTAGTAGGGACAGGGACGAGCAGTACTTC.

The table lists this clone with a count of one. The gene calls are TRBV5-1 and TRBJ2-7; 9 positions match TRBD1. The CDR3 sequence is 15 residues long. After removal of 2 bases from V and 5 bases from J, the junction contained 8 bases not matched to a gene. The germline V gene has CDR1 SGHRS and CDR2 YFSETQ. CDR3 amino acids: CASSLGTGNSHEQYF. The CDR3 DNA sequence: TGCGCCAGCAGCTTAGGGACAGGGAATTCCCACGAGCAGTACTTC.

The chain employs TRBV5-6 and TRBJ2-1; D is unresolved. The germline V gene encodes CDR1 SGHDT and CDR2 YYEEEE. The CDR3 sequence is 12 residues long. Trimming cost V 4 bases and J 6 bases, with 8 bases left between them. CDR3 in amino acids: CASSVVVNEQFF. The CDR3 DNA sequence: TGTGCCAGCAGCGTAGTTGTCAATGAGCAGTTCTTC. Full variable domain (rest looked up from reference TRBV5-6 and TRBJ2-1): DAGVTQSPTHLIKTRGQQVTLRCSPKSGHDTVSWYQQALGQGPQFIFQYYEEEERQRGNFPDRFSGHQFPNYSSELNVNALLLGDSALYLCASSVVVNEQFFGPGTRLTVL.

In its sample, this clone was seen once. This chain uses TRBV9 with TRBJ1-5, with D possibly TRBD1 on 6 matching bases. There are 13 residues in the CDR3. Per the germline V gene, CDR1 is SGDLS and CDR2 is YYNGEE. Trimming took 4 bases from V and 4 from J, leaving 9 bases between them. The CDR3 region has the DNA TGTGCCAGCAGCTTGGGGGCTAATCAGCCCCAGCATTTT. It encodes CASSLGANQPQHF.

The rearrangement uses TRBV28 and TRBJ2-7, with D unresolved. V was trimmed by 5 bases and J by 7 bases, leaving 12 bases between them. The CDR3 has 12 amino acids. Germline V lookup: CDR1 MDHEN, CDR2 SYDVKM. The DNA for the CDR3 is TGTGCCAGCAGTAAAATTGGGCGGGAGCAGTACTTC. Residues: CASSKIGREQYF.

The chain uses TRBV7-2 and TRBJ2-3; D is unresolved. In germline, CDR1 is SGHTA, CDR2 FQGNSA. There are 12 residues in the CDR3. V was cut by 1 base and J by 7 bases, with 6 bases left in between. CDR3 coding DNA: TGTGCCAGCAGCTTAGATCGGAATACGCAGTATTTT. This sequence encodes CASSLDRNTQYF.

This chain connects TRBV7-9 to TRBJ1-1; no firm D call. The CDR3 has 14 residues. Trimming took 5 bases from V and 7 from J, leaving 17 bases between them. Per germline, CDR1 SEHNR and CDR2 FQNEAQ (reference sequence). DNA for the CDR3: TGTGCCAGCAGCGATCCCGGGATAACCTATGAAGCTTTCTTT. This codes for CASSDPGITYEAFF.

The chain has TRBV10-3 and TRBJ2-1; 13 bases line up with TRBD2. V shed 4 bases, J shed 1 base, and the junction held 1 base outside the gene matches. Per germline, CDR1 ENHRY and CDR2 SYGVKD. The CDR3 extends over 16 amino acids. CDR3: CAISGTSGSSYNEQFF. The CDR3 nucleotides read TGTGCCATCAGTGGGACTAGCGGGAGTTCCTACAATGAGCAGTTCTTC.

The V and J genes are TRBV10-3 and TRBJ2-7; D is perhaps TRBD1 or TRBD2 (5 bases each). V gave up 3 bases and J gave up 1 base, with 19 bases separating them. Germline loops: CDR1 ENHRY, CDR2 SYGVKD. This CDR3 is built from 17 residues. CDR3 sequence: CAISDPGTLGFSYEQYF. The CDR3 bases are TGTGCCATCAGTGATCCCGGGACCCTGGGGTTTTCCTACGAGCAGTACTTC.

The chain links TRBV7-2 to TRBJ1-3, with a possible D match to TRBD1 (6 bases). Between the trimmed V and J ends, which lost 3 bases and 0 bases, there was a span of 12 bases. Germline CDR1 and CDR2: SGHTA and FQGNSA. The CDR3 totals 16 residues. For the CDR3, the DNA is TGTGCCAGCAGCTTCTACAGGGTGGACTCTGGAAACACCATATATTTT. Encoded protein: CASSFYRVDSGNTIYF.

The chain joins TRBV11-1 to TRBJ2-2; the D is unclear. The germline V and J ends were trimmed by 5 bases and 7 bases, with 17 bases remaining between them. The germline V gene encodes CDR1 SGHAT and CDR2 FQDESV (reference sequence). The CDR3 spans 15 residues. CDR3 residues: CASSRSAKGSGELFF. For the CDR3, the DNA is TGTGCCAGCAGCCGCTCCGCCAAGGGCAGCGGGGAGCTGTTTTTT.

The V call is TRBV6-5, the J call TRBJ1-5, with a weak D call TRBD1 (5 bases). The CDR3 runs to 14 residues. V was pared by 6 bases and J by 1 base, with 10 bases between. Germline loops: CDR1 MNHEY, CDR2 SVGAGI. The chain's CDR3 is CASRADRSNQPQHF. The CDR3 nucleotides are TGTGCCAGCAGAGCCGACAGAAGCAATCAGCCCCAGCATTTT.

J is TRBJ1-2 and V is TRBV6-5, with D perhaps matching TRBD1 (6 bases). The germline V gene has CDR1 MNHEY and CDR2 SVGAGI. Trimming pared 6 bases from V and 5 bases from J, leaving 10 bases between. The CDR3 extends over 12 amino acids. The CDR3 nucleotides are TGTGCCAGCAGACCCACAGGGTATGGCTACACCTTC. Translating it yields CASRPTGYGYTF.

J is TRBJ2-7 and V is TRBV6-1, with D possibly being TRBD2 (7 bases). CDR1 and CDR2 from the germline V gene are MNHNS and SASEGT. Trimming cost V 2 bases and J 1 base, with 21 bases left between them. This CDR3 contains 18 residues. The chain's CDR3 is CASSEFEGGRGLSYEQYF. The DNA for the CDR3 is TGTGCCAGCAGTGAATTCGAGGGGGGGCGGGGCTTGTCCTACGAGCAGTACTTC.

V is TRBV4-3 and J is TRBJ2-5; 12 nucleotides align to TRBD1. Germline V gene data show CDR1 as LGHNA and CDR2 as YSLEER. Trimming removed 4 bases from V and 5 bases from J; junction bases left unmatched: 5. The CDR3 spans 15 residues. CDR3 in amino acids: CASSLGTGGAETQYF. The CDR3, as DNA: TGCGCCAGCAGCCTCGGGACAGGGGGCGCGGAGACCCAGTACTTC.

The chain has TRBV5-1 and TRBJ1-1; no firm D call. CDR3 size: 15 residues. Germline CDR1 reads SGHRS; CDR2 reads YFSETQ. Trimming removed 3 bases from V and 1 base from J, with 13 bases in between. The CDR3 is CASSSSSSGNTEAFF. DNA for the CDR3: TGCGCCAGCAGCTCTTCGTCTTCAGGGAACACTGAAGCTTTCTTT.

J is TRBJ2-3 and V is TRBV6-4, with 9 nucleotides matching TRBD2. The germline V gene encodes CDR1 MRHNA and CDR2 SNTAGT. The J segment lost 10 bases and the V segment lost 2 bases, leaving 7 bases of the junction unmatched. The CDR3 length is 14 residues. Written as DNA, the CDR3 is TGTGCCAGCAGTGACGAGCGGGAGGCCTCTGCGCAGTATTTT. Translated, it gives CASSDEREASAQYF.

The chain has TRBV5-1 and TRBJ2-1, with a tentative D call TRBD2 (5 bases). The V and J ends lost 0 bases and 10 bases respectively, with 17 bases between them. The germline gives CDR1 SGHRS, CDR2 YFSETQ. CDR3 size: 15 residues. The CDR3 DNA sequence: TGCGCCAGCAGCTTGGCTGGACTGGGTCCTTTAGAGCAGTTCTTC. Its protein product is CASSLAGLGPLEQFF.

The CDR3 loop is CASSLVPGAGETQYF. In DNA form, the CDR3 reads TGTGCCAGCAGCTTAGTTCCCGGGGCGGGAGAGACCCAGTACTTC. V and J are TRBV11-2 and TRBJ2-5; TRBD1 or TRBD2 may be the D gene (5 bases each). Germline values: CDR1 SGHAT, CDR2 FQNNGV. V gave up 1 base and J gave up 4 bases, with 13 bases separating them. The CDR3 runs 15 residues. The complete variable domain, with remaining parts taken from reference TRBV11-2 and TRBJ2-5, reads EAGVAQSPRYKIIEKRQSVAFWCNPISGHATLYWYQQILGQGPKLLIQFQNNGVVDDSQLPKDRFSAERLKGVDSTLKIQPAKLEDSAVYLCASSLVPGAGETQYFGPGTRLLVL.

This clone was detected only a few times. The rearrangement uses TRBV7-2 and TRBJ2-7; 7 bases are shared with TRBD2. CDR1 is SGHTA and CDR2 is FQGNSA in the germline V gene. Trimming cost V 1 base and J 5 bases; bases outside gene matches: 5. There are 14 residues in the CDR3. The CDR3 sequence is CASSLVGTTHEQYF. CDR3 nucleotides: TGTGCCAGCAGCTTAGTGGGGACTACCCACGAGCAGTACTTC.

The rearrangement joins TRBV11-1 to TRBJ2-1, with 10 bases aligning to TRBD2. The CDR3 consists of 16 residues. Trimming at V came to 3 bases and at J to 7 bases, leaving 9 bases not matched to a gene. Germline CDR1 SGHAT, CDR2 FQDESV (reference sequence). The CDR3 spells CASSFLVTSGVNEQFF. CDR3 bases: TGTGCCAGCAGCTTTCTGGTAACTAGCGGGGTGAATGAGCAGTTCTTC.